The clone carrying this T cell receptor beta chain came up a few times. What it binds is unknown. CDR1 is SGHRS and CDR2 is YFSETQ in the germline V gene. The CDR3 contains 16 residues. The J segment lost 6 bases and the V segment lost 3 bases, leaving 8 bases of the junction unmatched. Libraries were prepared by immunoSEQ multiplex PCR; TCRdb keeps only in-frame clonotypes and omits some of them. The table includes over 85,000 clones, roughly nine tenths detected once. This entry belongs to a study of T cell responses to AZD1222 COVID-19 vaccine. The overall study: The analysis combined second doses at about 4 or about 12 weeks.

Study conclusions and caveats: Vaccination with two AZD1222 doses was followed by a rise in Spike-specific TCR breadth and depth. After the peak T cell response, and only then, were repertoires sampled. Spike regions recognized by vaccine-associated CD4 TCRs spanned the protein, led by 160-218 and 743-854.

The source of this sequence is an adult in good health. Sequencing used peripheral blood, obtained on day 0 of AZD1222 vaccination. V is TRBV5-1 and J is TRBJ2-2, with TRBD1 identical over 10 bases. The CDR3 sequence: CASSYSTGGYAGELFF. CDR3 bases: TGCGCCAGCAGCTATTCGACAGGGGGCTACGCCGGGGAGCTGTTTTTT.